Listed here are 5 T cell receptor beta chains from one sample, sequenced in a study of CD8+CD57+ T cells in acquired aplastic anemia. Patients picked for sequencing had shown CD8+CD57+ cell expansion detected by flow cytometry. Genomic DNA, serving as template, underwent TCR beta VDJ and CDR3 profiling. One entry per CDR3 protein, called by TCRdb with MiXCR from the reads. The data hold about half a million distinct CDR3 sequences, with 25% to 40% observed a single time. The material sequenced was sorted CD4+, CD8+, or CD8+CD57+ T cells (not recorded which) from PBMCs. Receptors originate from a human donor with aplastic anemia.

In its sample, this clonotype was seen many times. V is TRBV4-2 and J is TRBJ1-3; TRBD1 matches at 9 bases. Germline lookup yields CDR1 LGHNA and CDR2 YNFKEQ. The CDR3 length is 14 residues. The J segment lost 4 bases and the V segment lost 3 bases, leaving 1 base of the junction unmatched. CDR3 nucleotide sequence: TGTGCCAGCAGCCAGGGACAGGGAGGAAACACCATATATTTT. Its protein product is CASSQGQGGNTIYF.

This rearrangement joins TRBV9 to TRBJ1-4; D may be TRBD1 (5 bases). V gave up 2 bases and J gave up 8 bases, with 13 bases separating them. Germline V gene lookup returns CDR1 SGDLS and CDR2 YYNGEE. The CDR3 sequence is 14 residues long. CDR3 protein: CASSVRVGREKLFF. Written as DNA, the CDR3 is TGTGCCAGCAGCGTCCGAGTGGGGCGGGAAAAACTGTTTTTT.

The rearrangement uses TRBV7-3 and TRBJ1-2; D not certain. The germline V and J ends were trimmed by 2 bases and 3 bases, with 16 bases remaining between them. The CDR3 length is 16 residues. Germline V gene data show CDR1 as SGHTA and CDR2 as FQGTGA. CDR3 nucleotide sequence: TGTGCCAGCAGCTTACTGAGTGGTCCATCCTACTATGGCTACACCTTC. Its protein product is CASSLLSGPSYYGYTF. The full variable domain, completed using reference TRBV7-3 and TRBJ1-2, is GAGVSQTPSNKVTEKGKYVELRCDPISGHTALYWYRQSLGQGPEFLIYFQGTGAADDSGLPNDRFFAVRPEGSVSTLKIQRTERGDSAVYLCASSLLSGPSYYGYTFGSGTRLTVV.

The sample holds a few counts of this clonotype. Given a much more abundant clone one base away, this may be a read error. CDR3 bases: TGCGTCAGCAGGGAAACAGGGGTAGATACGCAGTATTTT. It is translated as CVSRETGVDTQYF. The rearrangement links TRBV10-1 to TRBJ2-3; TRBD1 matches 7 bases. The CDR3 is 13 residues long. CDR1 and CDR2 from the germline V gene are WNHNN and SYGVQD (reference sequence).

This clonotype was picked up many times. This chain links TRBV5-1 with TRBJ2-3, with a tentative D call TRBD2 (6 bases). The germline gives CDR1 SGHRS, CDR2 YFSETQ. Trimming took 0 bases from V and 2 from J, leaving 10 bases between them. The CDR3 loop spans 15 amino acids. The CDR3 DNA sequence: TGCGCCAGCAGCTTGGTGGAGGGTTACACAGATACGCAGTATTTT. Translation: CASSLVEGYTDTQYF.